A single sample is the source of the 15 T cell receptor beta chains below, sequenced in a study of beta chain features in type 1 diabetes. Study results and limitations: Type 1 diabetes patients showed a moderate but significant shortening of TCRB CDR3s in all four CD4+ subsets.

The antigens of these receptors remain unknown. The sequenced template was cDNA made from the entire isolated RNA. Profiled with immunoSEQ multiplex PCR; TCRdb holds only in-frame clones, not every one. The sample has under 300,000 clones; less than 30% are singletons. The material sequenced was naive CD4+ T cells from blood. These receptors were collected from a woman in her twenties or thirties with type 1 diabetes.

This chain uses TRBV4-1 with TRBJ1-2; D may be TRBD1 (5 bases). Germline CDR1 MGHRA, CDR2 YSYEKL. The CDR3 is 19 residues long. Trimming took off 3 bases at V and 7 bases at J, with 30 bases between the two ends. In nucleotides, the CDR3 is TGCGCCAGCAGCCAGGACCGAATAGGGATACAGGTCAGCACTACTGGCTACACCTTC. Translation: CASSQDRIGIQVSTTGYTF.

The CDR3, as DNA: TGTGCCAGCTCACCTGGCCAGGGTAATCAGCCCCAGCATTTT. This sequence encodes CASSPGQGNQPQHF. The chain links TRBV18 to TRBJ1-5; maybe TRBD1 (5 bases). The CDR3 sequence is 14 residues long. V was shortened by 3 bases and J by 4 bases, with 10 bases between the two germline ends. Per germline, CDR1 KGHSH and CDR2 LQKENI.

This clone has a handful of counts. J is TRBJ2-5 and V is TRBV6-5; weak D call: TRBD2 (6 bases). V was clipped by 4 bases and J by 1 base, with 13 bases between them. Germline CDR1 is MNHEY and CDR2 is SVGAGI. The CDR3 has 15 residues. The CDR3 loop is CASSFHGLIQETQYF. DNA of the CDR3: TGTGCCAGCAGTTTCCACGGACTAATCCAAGAGACCCAGTACTTC.

Only a few counts were recorded for this clone. The chain joins TRBV5-4 to TRBJ2-1, with 8 bases fitting TRBD1. Germline V lookup: CDR1 SGHNT, CDR2 YYREEE (reference sequence). Trimming took 4 bases from V and 6 from J; bases not matched to a gene: 9. This CDR3 contains 15 residues. The CDR3 region is CASSTGQGWGNEQFF. CDR3 nucleotides: TGTGCCAGCAGCACAGGACAGGGTTGGGGCAATGAGCAGTTCTTC.

This clone occurred a few times. The chain joins TRBV6-1 to TRBJ2-7; 7 nucleotides line up with TRBD2. The CDR3 consists of 15 residues. V gave up 4 bases and J gave up 4 bases; unmatched junction bases: 10. Germline V gene data show CDR1 as MNHNS and CDR2 as SASEGT. The CDR3 nucleotides read TGTGCCAGCAGTGTCGAGGGCGGGAGAGGGTACGAGCAGTACTTC. Amino acids: CASSVEGGRGYEQYF.

This clone was seen more than once but under ten times. This chain joins TRBV9 and TRBJ2-1; perhaps TRBD2 as D (5 bases). V was shortened by 0 bases and J by 0 bases, with 13 bases between the two germline ends. The CDR3 covers 17 residues. Germline V gives CDR1 SGDLS, CDR2 YYNGEE. This CDR3 reads CASSVVETTISYNEQFF. DNA of the CDR3: TGTGCCAGCAGCGTAGTTGAGACTACCATCTCCTACAATGAGCAGTTCTTC.

The chain employs TRBV5-4 and TRBJ2-1; no clear D. The CDR3 sequence is 13 residues long. Deletions cut 0 bases from V and 5 bases from J, with 6 bases between. The germline CDR1 and CDR2 sequences are SGHNT and YYREEE (reference sequence). In nucleotides, the CDR3 is TGTGCCAGCAGCTTGGTGTCGGACAATGAGCAGTTCTTC. Translated, it gives CASSLVSDNEQFF.

This clone turned up a few times. The V and J genes are TRBV28 and TRBJ2-7; D is uncertain. Trimming took 5 bases from V and 3 from J, leaving 11 bases between them. The CDR3 sequence is 13 residues long. Germline CDR1 is MDHEN and CDR2 is SYDVKM. The CDR3 is CASSLQQFYEQYF. The CDR3, as DNA: TGTGCCAGCAGTCTCCAACAGTTCTACGAGCAGTACTTC.

The table lists this clone with a few counts. The chain couples TRBV18 to TRBJ2-7; 9 bases are shared with TRBD2. V lost 6 bases, J lost 6 bases, and 6 bases stayed unmatched. Germline lookup yields CDR1 KGHSH and CDR2 LQKENI. This CDR3 region has 13 residues. CDR3 sequence reads: CASSGGTSREQYF. In DNA, the CDR3 is TGTGCCAGCTCTGGAGGGACTAGCCGCGAGCAGTACTTC.

In its sample, this clone was seen a few times. The chain uses TRBV11-3 and TRBJ1-1; 7 bases line up with TRBD1. CDR1 is SGHNT and CDR2 is YENEEA in the germline V gene. This CDR3 has 12 amino acids. V shed 5 bases and J 3 bases; nucleotides not matched to a gene: 0. CDR3 DNA sequence: TGTGCCAGCAGCCAGGGGGACACTGAAGCTTTCTTT. Translation gives CASSQGDTEAFF.

The V gene is TRBV5-1, the J gene TRBJ2-3, with D tentatively TRBD2 (6 bases). The CDR3 is 16 residues long. Germline CDR1 and CDR2: SGHRS and YFSETQ. Trimming cost V 2 bases and J 4 bases, with 17 bases left between them. The CDR3 region has the DNA TGCGCCAGCAGCTTCTCGGGGGAGTTGATTTCAGATACGCAGTATTTT. It yields the protein CASSFSGELISDTQYF.

J is TRBJ2-1 and V is TRBV30; D gene unclear. This CDR3 region has 12 residues. Trimming removed 0 bases from V and 7 bases from J, with 7 bases in between. Germline CDR1 reads GTSNPN; CDR2 reads SVGIG (reference sequence). The DNA of the CDR3 is TGTGCCTGGAGTGTAGACGGGAATGAGCAGTTCTTC. Its protein product is CAWSVDGNEQFF.

V gene TRBV7-2 combines with J gene TRBJ1-5; 9 nucleotides match TRBD1. The CDR3 runs 14 residues. V shed 5 bases, J shed 6 bases, and the junction held 5 bases outside the gene matches. Germline CDR1 reads SGHTA; CDR2 reads FQGNSA. CDR3 loop: CASSDNRGLQPQHF. The CDR3 coding sequence is TGTGCCAGCAGCGACAACAGGGGGCTTCAGCCCCAGCATTTT.

The table lists this clone with a few counts. This chain's CDR3 is CSVVFRNTEAFF. Here the CDR3 DNA reads TGCAGCGTTGTCTTCAGGAACACTGAAGCTTTCTTT. The chain joins TRBV29-1 to TRBJ1-1, with D unresolved. Germline CDR1 SQVTM, CDR2 ANQGSEA. Trimming cost V 4 bases and J 1 base, with 7 bases left between them. The CDR3 runs to 12 residues.

The J gene is TRBJ1-4, the V gene TRBV7-2, with unresolved D. Germline CDR1 is SGHTA and CDR2 is FQGNSA. The V end was cut by 5 bases, the J end by 6 bases, with 10 bases between. CDR3 length: 13 residues. The CDR3 DNA reads TGTGCCAGCAGCATTGGGAGTTATGAAAAACTGTTTTTT. Encoded protein: CASSIGSYEKLFF.